One sample yielded the 32 T cell receptor beta chains listed below, sequenced in a study of healthy donors' naive CD4 and CD8 T cells. Each TCR library used roughly 0.45 ug of total RNA and a linear amplification protocol. One entry per CDR3 protein, called by TCRdb with MiXCR from the reads. The repertoire holds about 180,000 distinct CDR3 sequences, with nearly 75% as singletons. The sequencing sample was made of naive CD4+ and CD8+ T cells sorted from blood, pooled from several donors. The source is a pool of human donors in good health; the sample pools cells from several healthy donors.

The rearrangement uses TRBV20-1 and TRBJ1-2, with 7 bases aligning to TRBD1. The CDR3 extends over 14 amino acids. J was trimmed by 5 bases and V by 3 bases; bases with no gene match: 9. Looked up from germline, CDR1 is DFQATT and CDR2 is SNEGSKA (reference sequence). The CDR3: CSASGWDSNYGYTF. CDR3 DNA: TGCAGTGCTAGTGGCTGGGACAGCAATTATGGCTACACCTTC.

V usage is TRBV5-1 and J usage is TRBJ2-3, with TRBD2 matching 8 bases. There are 15 residues in the CDR3. Germline lookup yields CDR1 SGHRS and CDR2 YFSETQ. Trimming cost V 0 bases and J 1 base; bases outside gene matches: 1. CDR3: CASSLDSGGTDTQYF. DNA of the CDR3: TGCGCCAGCAGCTTGGATAGCGGGGGCACAGATACGCAGTATTTT. Filled out from reference TRBV5-1 and TRBJ2-3, the complete variable domain reads KAGVTQTPRYLIKTRGQQVTLSCSPISGHRSVSWYQQTPGQGLQFLFEYFSETQRNKGNFPGRFSGRQFSNSRSEMNVSTLELGDSALYLCASSLDSGGTDTQYFGPGTRLTVL.

The chain has TRBV29-1 and TRBJ1-1, with D perhaps TRBD1 (5 bases). The V end lost 4 bases, the J end lost 5 bases, and 11 bases lay between the germline ends. Germline V gives CDR1 SQVTM, CDR2 ANQGSEA. The CDR3 extends over 12 amino acids. CDR3 bases: TGCAGCGTTGGCTCAGGGATGACTGAAGCTTTCTTT. As protein: CSVGSGMTEAFF.

The chain couples TRBV6-1 to TRBJ1-5; D unclear. The V end lost 7 bases, the J end lost 0 bases, and 13 bases lay between the germline ends. CDR1 and CDR2 (germline): MNHNS, SASEGT. This CDR3 has 15 amino acids. The CDR3 is CASIYGSYSNQPQHF. The CDR3 coding sequence is TGTGCCAGCATTTACGGCAGTTATAGCAATCAGCCCCAGCATTTT.

The V and J genes are TRBV28 and TRBJ2-1, with D tentatively TRBD1 or TRBD2 (5 bases each). Trimming took 5 bases from V and 2 from J, leaving 10 bases between them. The CDR3 extends over 14 amino acids. CDR1 and CDR2 from the germline V gene are MDHEN and SYDVKM. CDR3 sequence (DNA): TGTGCCAGCAGTGGGGGATCACCCTACAATGAGCAGTTCTTC. Its protein product is CASSGGSPYNEQFF.

The rearrangement links TRBV29-1 to TRBJ2-7; 8 bases map to TRBD1. With V trimmed by 4 bases and J by 2 bases, 10 bases remained unmatched. The germline V gene has CDR1 SQVTM and CDR2 ANQGSEA. This CDR3 spans 15 amino acids. The CDR3 is CSVVGFGTGPYEQYF. In nucleotides, the CDR3 is TGCAGCGTTGTGGGTTTCGGGACAGGTCCCTACGAGCAGTACTTC.

This clonotype is a singleton in its sample. The chain links TRBV5-4 to TRBJ2-3; D remains unclear. CDR1 SGHNT and CDR2 YYREEE come from the germline V gene (reference sequence). V gave up 4 bases and J gave up 4 bases, with 7 bases separating them. The CDR3 runs 12 residues. The DNA of the CDR3 is TGTGCCAGCAGCACTGAGCCAGATACGCAGTATTTT. This translates into CASSTEPDTQYF.

CDR3 residues: CASRPSGRSSYNEQFF. Written as DNA, the CDR3 is TGTGCCAGTAGACCCAGCGGGAGGTCCTCCTACAATGAGCAGTTCTTC. The genes are TRBV19 and TRBJ2-1; 9 bases align to TRBD2. Trimming removed 6 bases from V and 0 bases from J; junction bases left unmatched: 6. Germline CDR1 and CDR2: LNHDA and SQIVND (reference sequence). This CDR3 contains 16 residues.

The chain has TRBV29-1 and TRBJ1-5; 8 bases are shared with TRBD1. The CDR3 length is 14 residues. V trimming: 5 bases; J trimming: 4 bases; junction bases outside the gene matches: 7. Germline CDR1 SQVTM, CDR2 ANQGSEA. The CDR3 loop reads CSVSTGDPNQPQHF. The CDR3 nucleotides read TGCAGCGTTTCGACAGGGGATCCGAATCAGCCCCAGCATTTT.

The genes are TRBV15 and TRBJ2-7, with unresolved D. The CDR3 runs to 15 residues. V was trimmed by 0 bases and J by 2 bases, leaving 11 bases between them. CDR1 and CDR2 from the germline V gene are LNHNV and YYDKDF (reference sequence). The CDR3 DNA reads TGTGCCACCAGCAGAGAACCAGGCCTAACCTACGAGCAGTACTTC. It specifies CATSREPGLTYEQYF.

The genes are TRBV5-6 and TRBJ2-7; TRBD2 aligns across 8 bases. With the DNA end fitting TRBJ2-1 better, the J assignment may be wrong. Germline V gene sequence: CDR1 SGHDT, CDR2 YYEEEE. The CDR3 runs to 15 residues. The CDR3 is CASSTTSGSYNEQFF. The CDR3, as DNA: TGTGCCAGCAGCACAACTAGCGGCTCCTACAATGAGCAGTTCTTC.

The chain uses TRBV20-1 and TRBJ2-1; tentative D call: TRBD2 (5 bases). Germline CDR1 is DFQATT and CDR2 is SNEGSKA (reference sequence). V lost 5 bases and J 6 bases, leaving 11 bases between the germline ends. The CDR3 spans 12 residues. The CDR3 nucleotides read TGCAGTGCTTCCGGGAACCCCAATGAGCAGTTCTTC. Protein: CSASGNPNEQFF.

The V and J genes are TRBV5-5 and TRBJ2-5; 7 bases line up with TRBD2. The V gene end was trimmed by 4 bases and the J gene end by 3 bases; junction bases not matched to a gene: 6. Germline values: CDR1 SGHKS, CDR2 YYEKEE (reference sequence). The CDR3 runs 14 residues. The CDR3 spells CASSEAGLEETQYF. The CDR3, as DNA: TGTGCCAGCAGCGAAGCGGGACTCGAAGAGACCCAGTACTTC.

This clonotype showed up just a few times. The genes are TRBV30 and TRBJ1-1; unclear D gene. This CDR3 spans 12 amino acids. V was shortened by 3 bases and J by 1 base, with 6 bases between the two germline ends. Germline V lookup: CDR1 GTSNPN, CDR2 SVGIG (reference sequence). The CDR3 DNA follows: TGTGCCTGGAGGGTCAGGAACACTGAAGCTTTCTTT. As protein: CAWRVRNTEAFF.

The chain combines TRBV19 with TRBJ2-7; no clear D. The V end lost 4 bases, the J end lost 6 bases, and 22 bases lay between the germline ends. Germline CDR1 and CDR2: LNHDA and SQIVND (reference sequence). CDR3 length: 16 amino acids. The CDR3 here is CASSTPSPGLLGEQYF. The CDR3 coding sequence is TGTGCCAGTAGTACCCCCAGTCCTGGGCTCCTTGGCGAGCAGTACTTC. The whole variable domain, remainder taken from reference TRBV19 and TRBJ2-7, is DGGITQSPKYLFRKEGQNVTLSCEQNLNHDAMYWYRQDPGQGLRLIYYSQIVNDFQKGDIAEGYSVSREKKESFPLTVTSAQKNPTAFYLCASSTPSPGLLGEQYFGPGTRLTVT.

The J gene is TRBJ2-3, the V gene TRBV15; unclear D gene. Trimming removed 0 bases at V and 4 bases at J, with 14 bases between. From germline, CDR1 is LNHNV and CDR2 YYDKDF (reference sequence). The CDR3 runs to 16 residues. The CDR3 loop is CATSRDQSSGADTQYF. The CDR3 DNA follows: TGTGCCACCAGCAGAGATCAATCGTCAGGCGCAGATACGCAGTATTTT.

The V call is TRBV29-1, the J call TRBJ2-7, with 7 bases fitting TRBD1. This CDR3 contains 12 residues. J was trimmed by 5 bases and V by 7 bases; bases with no gene match: 8. CDR1 is SQVTM, CDR2 ANQGSEA, per germline. The DNA of the CDR3 is TGCAGCGGGAGAGAAGGGGGCGACGAGCAGTACTTC. It specifies CSGREGGDEQYF.

The chain carries TRBV5-4 and TRBJ1-2; weak D call: TRBD1 (5 bases). Germline assignment: CDR1 SGHNT and CDR2 YYREEE (reference sequence). The CDR3 is made up of 11 amino acids. The germline V and J ends were trimmed by 5 bases and 11 bases, with 13 bases remaining between them. The CDR3 DNA is TGTGCCAGCAGGAGGGACTTAGGGTACACCTTC. This sequence encodes CASRRDLGYTF.

Notes on this clonotype: The junction and the germline gene differ at one end; a read error may be behind it. The V gene is TRBV29-1, the J gene TRBJ2-4; the D gene is possibly TRBD2 (6 bases). The length of the CDR3 is 14 residues. The V gene's germline CDR1 is SQVTM and CDR2 ANQGSEA. CDR3 DNA: TGCGGCGTTCTGGAGATGGGAGGAGGGAACATTCAGTACTTC. Encoded protein: CGVLEMGGGNIQYF.

The rearrangement links TRBV7-8 to TRBJ2-7, with TRBD2 matching over 10 bases. Trimming at V came to 2 bases and at J to 4 bases, leaving 17 bases not matched to a gene. Germline CDR1 and CDR2: SGHVS and FQNEAQ. The CDR3 is 19 amino acids. The CDR3 loop is CASSLQLVGSSGRQYEQYF. In nucleotides, the CDR3 is TGTGCCAGCAGCTTACAGTTGGTCGGGTCTAGCGGGAGACAGTACGAGCAGTACTTC.

This clonotype was seen once. The CDR3: CASSYSTGREGGWEYEQYF. CDR3 in DNA: TGTGCCAGCAGTTACTCGACCGGTCGAGAGGGAGGTTGGGAATACGAGCAGTACTTC. This chain joins TRBV27 and TRBJ2-7, with D possibly TRBD2 on 6 matching bases. CDR1 is MNHEY, CDR2 SMNVEV, per germline (reference sequence). The CDR3 has 19 amino acids. V was cut by 4 bases and J by 4 bases, with 29 bases left in between.

The CDR3 protein is CASSYFGGSYEQYF. DNA for the CDR3: TGTGCCAGCAGTTACTTCGGCGGATCCTACGAGCAGTACTTC. This rearrangement joins TRBV6-5 to TRBJ2-7; D gene unclear. Trimming removed 1 base at V and 1 base at J, with 8 bases between. The CDR3 has 14 amino acids. Germline V gene data show CDR1 as MNHEY and CDR2 as SVGAGI.

This sequence joins TRBV7-8 and TRBJ2-7; D is undetermined. CDR1 is SGHVS and CDR2 is FQNEAQ in the germline V gene. The CDR3 loop spans 14 amino acids. Deletions cut 5 bases from V and 3 bases from J, with 14 bases between. CDR3 DNA: TGTGCCAGCAGCCCCCGCACTCGAGGCTACGAGCAGTACGTC. It translates to CASSPRTRGYEQYV.

The chain combines TRBV19 with TRBJ1-5; D unresolved. The ends were cut back, 5 bases at V and 2 bases at J, with 10 bases in the middle. The V gene's germline CDR1 is LNHDA and CDR2 SQIVND (reference sequence). CDR3 length: 14 residues. CDR3 sequence reads: CASSLTIRNQPQHF. Here the CDR3 DNA reads TGTGCCAGTAGTCTAACCATCCGCAATCAGCCCCAGCATTTT.

The rearrangement joins TRBV19 to TRBJ1-2; 7 bases are a match to TRBD1. The germline gives CDR1 LNHDA, CDR2 SQIVND (reference sequence). This CDR3 is 12 amino acids long. Losses at the gene ends were 5 bases for V and 3 bases for J; bases not matched to a gene: 0. CDR3: CASSDRDYGYTF. CDR3 nucleotide sequence: TGTGCCAGTAGTGACAGGGACTATGGCTACACCTTC. Complete variable domain (other parts from reference TRBV19 and TRBJ1-2): DGGITQSPKYLFRKEGQNVTLSCEQNLNHDAMYWYRQDPGQGLRLIYYSQIVNDFQKGDIAEGYSVSREKKESFPLTVTSAQKNPTAFYLCASSDRDYGYTFGSGTRLTVV.

The gene calls are TRBV6-5 and TRBJ2-7, with D hard to call. The CDR3 extends over 13 amino acids. CDR1 is MNHEY and CDR2 is SVGAGI in the germline V gene. V lost 0 bases and J lost 2, with 5 bases in between. CDR3 loop: CASSYSSTYEQYF. Written as DNA, the CDR3 is TGTGCCAGCAGTTACTCCTCAACCTACGAGCAGTACTTC.

The V and J genes are TRBV5-1 and TRBJ2-7; TRBD2 aligns across 8 bases. The germline gives CDR1 SGHRS, CDR2 YFSETQ. This CDR3 comprises 14 residues. Germline trimming cut 0 bases from V and 7 bases from J; bases unmatched to any gene: 6. In DNA form, the CDR3 reads TGCGCCAGCAGCTTGGCGGGAGGGTCTAGGGAGCAGTACTTC. Translating gives CASSLAGGSREQYF.

This clonotype appeared a few times. The CDR3 nucleotides read TGTGCCAGCGCGGGACAGGAGAACTATGGCTACACCTTC. It codes for CASAGQENYGYTF. The chain recombines TRBV18 with TRBJ1-2; TRBD1 agrees at 8 bases. Trimming took 8 bases from V and 2 from J; bases not matched to a gene: 4. This CDR3 contains 13 residues. Germline lookup yields CDR1 KGHSH and CDR2 LQKENI.

This clonotype was seen a handful of times. The chain recombines TRBV30 with TRBJ1-3; D uncertain. The CDR3 runs to 12 residues. With 3 bases removed from V and 4 bases from J, the gap between germline ends came to 7 bases. CDR1 and CDR2 from the germline V gene are GTSNPN and SVGIG (reference sequence). The CDR3 nucleotides are TGTGCCTGGAGGGTTAGCGGAAACACCATATATTTT. Its protein is CAWRVSGNTIYF.

This clonotype has only a few counts. The rearrangement links TRBV29-1 to TRBJ2-5; possibly TRBD2 for D (6 bases). Deletions cut 3 bases from V and 7 bases from J, with 21 bases between. CDR3 length: 15 amino acids. From germline, CDR1 is SQVTM and CDR2 ANQGSEA. DNA of the CDR3: TGCAGCGTTGATGGTCGGCAGGGCGGGATTAGGACCCAGTACTTC. As protein: CSVDGRQGGIRTQYF.

This sequence joins TRBV6-5 and TRBJ1-6; D call uncertain. Trimming removed 0 bases from V and 6 bases from J, with 9 bases in between. Germline V gene lookup returns CDR1 MNHEY and CDR2 SVGAGI. There are 15 residues in the CDR3. The CDR3 is CASSYSGALNSPLHF. CDR3 sequence (DNA): TGTGCCAGCAGTTACTCGGGAGCCCTTAATTCACCCCTCCACTTT.

The chain uses TRBV29-1 and TRBJ2-7, with TRBD1 matching over 7 bases. This CDR3 contains 14 residues. The trim removed 2 bases at V and 4 bases at J, leaving 8 bases unmatched. Germline CDR1 reads SQVTM; CDR2 reads ANQGSEA. The CDR3 DNA sequence: TGCAGCGTTGAATTGCGCGACAGGGTTTACGAGCAGTACTTC. This encodes CSVELRDRVYEQYF.